One sample yielded the 12 T cell receptor beta chains listed below, sequenced in a study of radiotherapy plus CTLA-4 blockade in lung cancer. Method: immunoSEQ multiplex PCR; TCRdb's copy keeps in-frame clones and lacks some. The table records about 80,000 clones, around 79% of them present only once. Here the sequenced sample was peripheral blood, taken from a patient treated with radiotherapy plus ipilimumab. The receptors were gathered from a human donor with non-small cell lung cancer whose response to radiotherapy plus ipilimumab could not be evaluated. Some clones in this sample may be carry-over from other donors' samples.

This clone was seen many times. This chain joins TRBV9 and TRBJ1-1; unclear D gene. V was shortened by 4 bases and J by 1 base, with 11 bases between the two germline ends. The CDR3 has 14 residues. The V gene's germline CDR1 is SGDLS and CDR2 YYNGEE. The CDR3 reads CASSLGGWNTEAFF. The DNA for the CDR3 is TGTGCCAGCAGCCTCGGAGGGTGGAACACTGAAGCTTTCTTT.

The V call is TRBV29-1, the J call TRBJ2-7; TRBD2 is a possible D gene (6 bases). Germline assignment: CDR1 SQVTM and CDR2 ANQGSEA. The CDR3 extends over 16 amino acids. V lost 3 bases, J lost 3 bases, and 21 bases lay in between. The CDR3 bases are TGCAGCGTTGAGGGGCGGCGATGGCGGGGCAGCTACGAGCAGTACTTC. Its protein is CSVEGRRWRGSYEQYF.

The rearrangement links TRBV6-5 to TRBJ1-2, with D maybe TRBD1 (5 bases). The CDR3 covers 14 residues. CDR1 MNHEY and CDR2 SVGAGI come from the germline V gene. Trimming pared 6 bases from V and 8 bases from J, leaving 19 bases between. The CDR3 here is CASSLEPGVSGYTF. Written as DNA, the CDR3 is TGTGCCAGCAGCCTTGAACCGGGGGTGAGCGGCTACACCTTC.

This chain connects TRBV6-5 to TRBJ1-4; 7 nucleotides line up with TRBD1. This CDR3 has 12 residues. In germline, CDR1 is MNHEY, CDR2 SVGAGI. Unmatched junction bases numbered 3, after V lost 7 bases and J lost 7 bases. The CDR3 bases are TGTGCCAGCACGGGACAGCCTGAAAAACTGTTTTTT. Protein product: CASTGQPEKLFF.

This chain connects TRBV10-3 to TRBJ2-3; 7 nucleotides line up with TRBD1. The ends lost 6 bases at V and 4 bases at J; junction bases unmatched: 7. The germline V gene encodes CDR1 ENHRY and CDR2 SYGVKD. The CDR3 consists of 14 residues. CDR3 sequence reads: CAISGQVNSDTQYF. As DNA, the CDR3 is TGTGCCATCAGCGGACAGGTTAATTCAGATACGCAGTATTTT.

The V gene is TRBV5-1, the J gene TRBJ2-5; no clear D. Germline V gene sequence: CDR1 SGHRS, CDR2 YFSETQ. Trimming stripped 2 bases from V and 3 bases from J, with 17 bases between. This CDR3 region has 16 residues. In DNA form, the CDR3 reads TGCGCCAGCAGCTTAACGACATTCTATGGCAAAGAGACCCAGTACTTC. Its protein product is CASSLTTFYGKETQYF.

The chain links TRBV2 to TRBJ2-3; 12 bases map to TRBD2. The J segment lost 3 bases and the V segment lost 6 bases, leaving 1 base of the junction unmatched. Looked up from germline, CDR1 is SNHLY and CDR2 is FYNNEI. There are 14 residues in the CDR3. Written as DNA, the CDR3 is TGTGCCAGCAGGGGACTAGCGGGTACAGATACGCAGTATTTT. Its translation: CASRGLAGTDTQYF.

The V and J genes are TRBV28 and TRBJ2-4, with TRBD1 matching over 7 bases. Germline CDR1 MDHEN, CDR2 SYDVKM. The junction had 14 bases not matched to a gene; V was cut back by 4 bases and J by 11 bases. This CDR3 has 15 residues. The CDR3 nucleotides are TGTGCCAGCAGTTCGTCGGGCCCTGAGAGGGGGCTTCAGTACTTC. It specifies CASSSSGPERGLQYF.

The CDR3 DNA is TGTGCCAGCAGGGGGAGCTCCTACGAGCAGTACTTC. Amino acid sequence: CASRGSSYEQYF. The J gene is TRBJ2-7, the V gene TRBV6-5; tentative D call: TRBD2 (5 bases). This CDR3 contains 12 residues. Per germline, CDR1 MNHEY and CDR2 SVGAGI. Trimming removed 6 bases at V and 0 bases at J, with 6 bases between.

This chain links TRBV7-9 with TRBJ1-2; 7 nucleotides line up with TRBD1. The junction had 0 bases not matched to a gene; V was cut back by 1 base and J by 4 bases. This CDR3 spans 13 amino acids. Germline values: CDR1 SEHNR, CDR2 FQNEAQ (reference sequence). The CDR3 protein is CASSLGQGYGYTF. The CDR3 DNA reads as TGTGCCAGCAGCTTAGGACAGGGCTATGGCTACACCTTC. Using reference TRBV7-9 and TRBJ1-2 for the parts outside the CDR3, the full variable domain is DTGVSQNPRHKITKRGQNVTFRCDPISEHNRLYWYRQTLGQGPEFLTYFQNEAQLEKSRLLSDRFSAERPKGSFSTLEIQRTEQGDSAMYLCASSLGQGYGYTFGSGTRLTVV.

The rearrangement joins TRBV4-2 to TRBJ1-3, with 7 bases lining up with TRBD1. The germline V gene encodes CDR1 LGHNA and CDR2 YNFKEQ. With V trimmed by 0 bases and J by 0 bases, 8 bases remained unmatched. CDR3 size: 18 residues. CDR3 sequence reads: CASSQEPGGSASGNTIYF. The DNA of the CDR3 is TGTGCCAGCAGCCAAGAACCAGGGGGTTCTGCCTCTGGAAACACCATATATTTT.

J is TRBJ2-7 and V is TRBV15; the D gene is possibly TRBD1 (7 bases). Trimming took 1 base from V and 5 from J, leaving 18 bases between them. CDR3 size: 16 residues. Germline assignment: CDR1 LNHNV and CDR2 YYDKDF (reference sequence). This CDR3 reads CATSRGGVTGTNEQYF. In DNA, the CDR3 is TGTGCCACCAGCAGAGGGGGGGTGACAGGGACCAACGAGCAGTACTTC.